Given below is one T cell receptor (beta chain) in context. The antigen is undetermined. The source of the sample is a study of T cell responses to AZD1222 COVID-19 vaccine. The CDR3 is 13 residues long. The V gene lost 5 bases and the J gene lost 2 bases, with 9 bases spanning the gap. Germline V gene lookup returns CDR1 SGHVS and CDR2 FQNEAQ. The assay was immunoSEQ multiplex PCR, and TCRdb's table has in-frame clones only and misses some. Counted here are over 100,000 clones, roughly 90% occurring once; the ten biggest clones make up over 3%. Whole-study findings and limits: Regions left unmutated in variants are reportedly the target of nearly half of spike-specific TCRs. Clonal diversity was possibly underestimated; the donors were predominantly white British and more often female.

The rearrangement uses TRBV7-8 and TRBJ2-5; unclear D gene. The sequenced sample was peripheral blood, obtained on day 0 of AZD1222 vaccination. This sequence originates from an adult in good health. The DNA for the CDR3 is TGTGCCAGCAGCCCTGGGGTTCAAGAGACCCAGTACTTC. Amino acids: CASSPGVQETQYF.